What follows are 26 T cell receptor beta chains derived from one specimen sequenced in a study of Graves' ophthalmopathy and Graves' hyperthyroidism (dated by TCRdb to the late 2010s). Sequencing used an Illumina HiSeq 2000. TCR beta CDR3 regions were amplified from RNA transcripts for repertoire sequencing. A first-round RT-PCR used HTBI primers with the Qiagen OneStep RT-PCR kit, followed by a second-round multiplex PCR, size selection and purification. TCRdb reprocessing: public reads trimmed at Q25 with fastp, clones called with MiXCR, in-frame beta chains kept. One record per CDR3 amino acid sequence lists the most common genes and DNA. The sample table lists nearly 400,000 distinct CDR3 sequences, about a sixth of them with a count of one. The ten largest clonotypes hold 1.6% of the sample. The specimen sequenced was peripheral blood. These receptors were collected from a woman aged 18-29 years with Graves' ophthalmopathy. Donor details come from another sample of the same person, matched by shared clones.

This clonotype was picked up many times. The CDR3 reads CSADRGDQPQHF. Written as DNA, the CDR3 is TGCAGTGCGGACAGGGGAGATCAGCCCCAGCATTTT. This rearrangement joins TRBV20-1 to TRBJ1-5; 9 bases are shared with TRBD1. Germline assignment: CDR1 DFQATT and CDR2 SNEGSKA (reference sequence). V dropped 6 bases and J dropped 5; count of bases not matched to a gene: 2. The CDR3 has 12 amino acids.

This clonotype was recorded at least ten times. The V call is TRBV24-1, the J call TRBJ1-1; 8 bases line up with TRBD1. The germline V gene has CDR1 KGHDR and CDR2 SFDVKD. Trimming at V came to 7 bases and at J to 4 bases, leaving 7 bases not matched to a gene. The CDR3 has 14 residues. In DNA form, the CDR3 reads TGTGCCACCAGGAGGACAGGGTCTGGCACTGAAGCTTTCTTT. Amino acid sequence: CATRRTGSGTEAFF.

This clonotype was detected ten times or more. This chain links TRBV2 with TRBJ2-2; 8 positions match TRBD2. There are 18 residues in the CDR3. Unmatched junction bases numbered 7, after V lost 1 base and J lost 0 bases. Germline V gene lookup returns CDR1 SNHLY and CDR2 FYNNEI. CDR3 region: CASSEVAGTPANTGELFF. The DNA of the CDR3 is TGTGCCAGCAGTGAAGTAGCGGGGACCCCCGCGAACACCGGGGAGCTGTTTTTT.

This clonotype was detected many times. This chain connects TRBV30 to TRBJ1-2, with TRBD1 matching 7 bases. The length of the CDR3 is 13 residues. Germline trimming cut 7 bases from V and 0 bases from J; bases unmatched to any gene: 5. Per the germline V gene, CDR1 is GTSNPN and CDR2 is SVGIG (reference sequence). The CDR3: CAYTDRTNYGYTF. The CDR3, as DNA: TGTGCCTACACGGACAGGACTAACTATGGCTACACCTTC.

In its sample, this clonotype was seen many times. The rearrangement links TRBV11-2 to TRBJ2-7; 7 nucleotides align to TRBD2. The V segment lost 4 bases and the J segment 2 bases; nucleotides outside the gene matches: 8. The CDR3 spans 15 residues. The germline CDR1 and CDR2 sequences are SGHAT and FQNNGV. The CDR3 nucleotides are TGTGCCAGCAGCTACTTAGCGGGTCCCACCTACGAGCAGTACTTC. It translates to CASSYLAGPTYEQYF.

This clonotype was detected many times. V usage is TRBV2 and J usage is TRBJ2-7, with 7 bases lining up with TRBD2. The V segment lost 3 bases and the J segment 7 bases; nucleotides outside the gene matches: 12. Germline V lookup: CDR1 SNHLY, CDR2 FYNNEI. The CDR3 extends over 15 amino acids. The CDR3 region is CASSDLREMWEEQYF. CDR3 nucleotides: TGTGCCAGCAGTGATTTGCGGGAGATGTGGGAGGAGCAGTACTTC.

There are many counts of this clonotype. CDR3 residues: CASSSPIPGLPTSYEQYF. DNA for the CDR3: TGCGCCAGCAGCTCCCCGATCCCGGGACTACCGACCTCCTACGAGCAGTACTTC. The chain is built from TRBV5-1 and TRBJ2-7; 7 positions agree with TRBD2. The trim removed 3 bases at V and 0 bases at J, leaving 15 bases unmatched. CDR1 is SGHRS, CDR2 YFSETQ, per germline. CDR3 length: 18 amino acids.

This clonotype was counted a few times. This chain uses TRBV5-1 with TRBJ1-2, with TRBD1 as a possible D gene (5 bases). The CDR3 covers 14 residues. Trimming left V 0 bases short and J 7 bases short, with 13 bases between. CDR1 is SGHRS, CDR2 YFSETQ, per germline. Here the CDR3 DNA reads TGCGCCAGCAGCTTGGAACAGGCCCCAGGTGGCTACACCTTC. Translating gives CASSLEQAPGGYTF. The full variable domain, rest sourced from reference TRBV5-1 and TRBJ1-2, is KAGVTQTPRYLIKTRGQQVTLSCSPISGHRSVSWYQQTPGQGLQFLFEYFSETQRNKGNFPGRFSGRQFSNSRSEMNVSTLELGDSALYLCASSLEQAPGGYTFGSGTRLTVV.

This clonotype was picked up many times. CDR3 coding DNA: TGTGCCAGCAGTCCGTTATCCCCAGCGGATAATTCACCCCTCCACTTT. Its protein product is CASSPLSPADNSPLHF. This rearrangement joins TRBV28 to TRBJ1-6, with no clear D. The CDR3 loop spans 16 amino acids. In germline, CDR1 is MDHEN, CDR2 SYDVKM. The V end lost 5 bases, the J end lost 5 bases, and 16 bases lay between the germline ends.

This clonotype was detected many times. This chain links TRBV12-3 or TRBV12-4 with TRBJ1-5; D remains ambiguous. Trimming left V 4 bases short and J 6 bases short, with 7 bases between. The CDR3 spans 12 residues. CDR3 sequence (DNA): TGTGCCAGCAGTTACCCACCTCAGCCCCAGCATTTT. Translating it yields CASSYPPQPQHF.

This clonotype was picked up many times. CDR3 nucleotide sequence: TGTGCCACCAGTCAGGAAAATGGCTACACCTTC. Translated, it gives CATSQENGYTF. The chain links TRBV24-1 to TRBJ1-2; D gene ambiguous. CDR1 is KGHDR, CDR2 SFDVKD, per germline. This CDR3 is built from 11 residues. V dropped 6 bases and J dropped 6 bases, with 7 bases sitting between them.

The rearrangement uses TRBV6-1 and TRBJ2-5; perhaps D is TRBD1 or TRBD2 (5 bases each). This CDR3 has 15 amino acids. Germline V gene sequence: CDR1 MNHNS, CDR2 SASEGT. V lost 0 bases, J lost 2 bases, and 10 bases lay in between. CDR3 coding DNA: TGTGCCAGCAGTGAAGCATGGGGGAAACAAGAGACCCAGTACTTC. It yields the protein CASSEAWGKQETQYF.

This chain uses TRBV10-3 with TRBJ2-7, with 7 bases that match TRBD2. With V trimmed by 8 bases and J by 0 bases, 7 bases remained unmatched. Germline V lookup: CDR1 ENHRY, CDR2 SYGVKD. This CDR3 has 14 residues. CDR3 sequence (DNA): TGTGCCATCTGGGCGGGAGTCGGCTCCTACGAGCAGTACTTC. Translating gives CAIWAGVGSYEQYF.

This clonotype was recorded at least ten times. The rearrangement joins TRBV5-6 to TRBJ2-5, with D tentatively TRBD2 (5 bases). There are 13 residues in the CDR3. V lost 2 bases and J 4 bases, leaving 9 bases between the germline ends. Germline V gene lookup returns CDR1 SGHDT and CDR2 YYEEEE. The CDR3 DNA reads TGTGCCAGCAGCTTCACGAGGGCAGAGACCCAGTACTTC. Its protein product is CASSFTRAETQYF.

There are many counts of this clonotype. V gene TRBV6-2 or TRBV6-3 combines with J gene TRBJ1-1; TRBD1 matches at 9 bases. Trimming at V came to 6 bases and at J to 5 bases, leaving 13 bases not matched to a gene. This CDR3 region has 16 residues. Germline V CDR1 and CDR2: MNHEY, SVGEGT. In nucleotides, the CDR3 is TGTGCCAGCAGAAGAACAGGGGGCGCGGGGGAGACTGAAGCTTTCTTT. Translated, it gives CASRRTGGAGETEAFF.

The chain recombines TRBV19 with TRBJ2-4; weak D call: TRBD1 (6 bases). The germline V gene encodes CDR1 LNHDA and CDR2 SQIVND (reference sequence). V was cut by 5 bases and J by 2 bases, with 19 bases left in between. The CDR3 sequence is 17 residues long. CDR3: CASSLRGPGATKNIQYF. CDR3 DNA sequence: TGTGCCAGTAGTCTTCGCGGGCCAGGGGCGACCAAAAACATTCAGTACTTC.

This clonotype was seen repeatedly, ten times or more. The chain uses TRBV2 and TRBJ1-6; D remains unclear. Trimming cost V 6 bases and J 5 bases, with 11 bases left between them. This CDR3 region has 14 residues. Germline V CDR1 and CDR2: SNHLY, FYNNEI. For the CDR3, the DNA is TGTGCCAGCAGGGACGGTATACATAATTCACCCCTCCACTTT. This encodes CASRDGIHNSPLHF.

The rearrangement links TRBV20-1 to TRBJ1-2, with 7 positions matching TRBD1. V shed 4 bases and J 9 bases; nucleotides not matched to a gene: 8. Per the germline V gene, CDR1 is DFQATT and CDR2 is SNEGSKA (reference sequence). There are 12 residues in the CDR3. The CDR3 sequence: CSATRDSGRYTF. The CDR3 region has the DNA TGCAGTGCTACCCGGGACAGCGGTCGCTACACCTTC.

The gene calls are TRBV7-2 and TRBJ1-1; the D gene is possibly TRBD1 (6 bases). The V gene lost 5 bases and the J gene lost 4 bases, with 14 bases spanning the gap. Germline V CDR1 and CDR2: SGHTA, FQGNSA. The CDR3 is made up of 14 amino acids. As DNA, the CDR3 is TGTGCCAGCAGCCTAACCTGGACAGTCACTGAAGCTTTCTTT. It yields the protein CASSLTWTVTEAFF.

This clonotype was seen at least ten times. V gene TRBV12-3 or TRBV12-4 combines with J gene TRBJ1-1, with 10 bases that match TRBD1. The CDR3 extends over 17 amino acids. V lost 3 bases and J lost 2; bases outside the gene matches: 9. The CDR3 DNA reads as TGTGCCAGCAGTTTCTGGGTAAGACAGGGGGCTAACACTGAAGCTTTCTTT. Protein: CASSFWVRQGANTEAFF.

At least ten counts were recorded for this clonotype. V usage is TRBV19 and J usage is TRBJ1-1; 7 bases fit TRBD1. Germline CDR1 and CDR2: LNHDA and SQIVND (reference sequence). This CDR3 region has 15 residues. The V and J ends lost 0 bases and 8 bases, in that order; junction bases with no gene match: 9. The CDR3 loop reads CASSIDPTGPYEAFF. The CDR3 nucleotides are TGTGCCAGTAGTATAGACCCGACAGGGCCTTACGAAGCTTTCTTT.

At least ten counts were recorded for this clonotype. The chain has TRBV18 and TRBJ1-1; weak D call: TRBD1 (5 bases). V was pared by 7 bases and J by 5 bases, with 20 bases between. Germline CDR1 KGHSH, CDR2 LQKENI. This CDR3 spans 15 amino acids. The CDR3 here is CASFLPGQGGTEAFF. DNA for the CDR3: TGTGCCAGCTTCCTCCCAGGGCAGGGAGGAACTGAAGCTTTCTTT.

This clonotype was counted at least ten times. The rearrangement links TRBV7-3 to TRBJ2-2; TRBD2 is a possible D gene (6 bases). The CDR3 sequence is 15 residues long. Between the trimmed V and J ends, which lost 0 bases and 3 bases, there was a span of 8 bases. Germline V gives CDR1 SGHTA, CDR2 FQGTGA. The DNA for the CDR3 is TGTGCCAGCAGCTTAACTCGGGAGTACACCGGGGAGCTGTTTTTT. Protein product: CASSLTREYTGELFF.

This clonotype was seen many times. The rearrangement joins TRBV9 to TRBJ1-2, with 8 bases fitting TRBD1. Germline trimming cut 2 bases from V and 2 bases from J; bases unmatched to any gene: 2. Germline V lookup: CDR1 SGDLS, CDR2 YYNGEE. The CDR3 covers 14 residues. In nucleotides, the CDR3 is TGTGCCAGCAGCGTCCGGGACAGGAACTATGGCTACACCTTC. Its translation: CASSVRDRNYGYTF.

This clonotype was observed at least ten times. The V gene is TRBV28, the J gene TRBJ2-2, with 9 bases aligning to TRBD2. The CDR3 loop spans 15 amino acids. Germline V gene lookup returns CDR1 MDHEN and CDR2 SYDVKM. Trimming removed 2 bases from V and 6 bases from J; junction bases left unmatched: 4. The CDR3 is CASSLGGGASGELFF. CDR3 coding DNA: TGTGCCAGCAGTTTAGGCGGGGGGGCGTCCGGGGAGCTGTTTTTT.

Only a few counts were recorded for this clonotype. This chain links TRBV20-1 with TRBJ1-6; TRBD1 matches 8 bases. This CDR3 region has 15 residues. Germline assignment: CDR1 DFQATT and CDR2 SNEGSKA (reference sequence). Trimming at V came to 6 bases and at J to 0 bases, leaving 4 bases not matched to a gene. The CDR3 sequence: CSAQGALSYNSPLHF. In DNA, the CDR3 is TGCAGTGCCCAGGGGGCTCTCTCCTATAATTCACCCCTCCACTTT.